Listed here are 20 T cell receptor beta chains from one sample, sequenced in a study of molecular identifiers for immune sequencing clone quantification. Each CDR3 protein gets one entry after TCRdb re-called the PCR reads with MiXCR. The sample includes under 600,000 distinct CDR3 sequences, 20% to 25% of them seen just once. Sequencing was done on a sample of naive CD8+ T cells from blood, with Jurkat cell RNA spiked in. Documented subset: FACS-sorted CD8+CD4-CCR7+CD45RA+ naive T cells. The source is a human donor in good health. Some libraries in this study had Jurkat cell RNA spiked in.

This clonotype came up a few times. This chain connects TRBV28 to TRBJ1-2; TRBD1 matches at 9 bases. CDR3 length: 16 residues. Germline CDR1 MDHEN, CDR2 SYDVKM. The V gene end was trimmed by 5 bases and the J gene end by 3 bases; junction bases not matched to a gene: 10. CDR3 nucleotides: TGTGCCAGCAGTACTCTACGACAGGGGGGGGACTATGGCTACACCTTC. It is translated as CASSTLRQGGDYGYTF.

In this sample, this clonotype turned up once. Since a much larger clone is just one base distant, this may be a read error. The chain couples TRBV7-6 to TRBJ2-5; 9 bases are shared with TRBD1. From germline, CDR1 is SGHVS and CDR2 FNYEAQ. This CDR3 is 21 amino acids long. Trimming removed 4 bases from V and 2 bases from J; junction bases left unmatched: 23. The CDR3 loop is CASSSLPGQGLASSIQETQYF. DNA for the CDR3: TGTGCCAGCAGCTCTTTACCGGGACAGGGCCTCGCTAGCTCGATTCAAGAGACCCAGTACTTC.

This clonotype occurred many times. V and J are TRBV19 and TRBJ2-7, with 7 bases fitting TRBD2. From germline, CDR1 is LNHDA and CDR2 SQIVND (reference sequence). The ends lost 3 bases at V and 7 bases at J; junction bases unmatched: 12. This CDR3 spans 15 amino acids. The CDR3 spells CASSILYAGAGEQYF. CDR3 in DNA: TGTGCCAGTAGTATCCTCTACGCGGGAGCGGGGGAGCAGTACTTC.

This chain connects TRBV27 to TRBJ2-2, with D unresolved. The germline V gene has CDR1 MNHEY and CDR2 SMNVEV (reference sequence). V was cut by 1 base and J by 1 base, with 7 bases left in between. The CDR3 has 15 amino acids. CDR3 residues: CASSLWARNTGELFF. CDR3 nucleotides: TGTGCCAGCAGTTTATGGGCCAGGAACACCGGGGAGCTGTTTTTT.

This clonotype was seen only a few times. The gene calls are TRBV19 and TRBJ1-5; D is unresolved. The length of the CDR3 is 14 residues. Trimming left V 8 bases short and J 0 bases short, with 11 bases between. The germline gives CDR1 LNHDA, CDR2 SQIVND (reference sequence). CDR3 sequence: CASAAPYSNQPQHF. The DNA of the CDR3 is TGTGCCAGTGCCGCTCCTTATAGCAATCAGCCCCAGCATTTT.

This clonotype came up many times. The rearrangement uses TRBV4-3 and TRBJ2-7, with D uncertain. CDR1 and CDR2 (germline): LGHNA, YSLEER. This CDR3 is built from 14 residues. With 0 bases removed from V and 6 bases from J, the gap between germline ends came to 12 bases. In DNA, the CDR3 is TGCGCCAGCAGCCAAGATTCGGCCCCAAGCGAGCAGTACTTC. Translating gives CASSQDSAPSEQYF.

In its sample, this clonotype was seen a few times. The chain links TRBV7-9 to TRBJ2-7; possibly TRBD1 or TRBD2 for D (5 bases each). CDR3 size: 15 residues. V was trimmed by 4 bases and J by 4 bases, leaving 17 bases between them. Germline values: CDR1 SEHNR, CDR2 FQNEAQ (reference sequence). CDR3 nucleotide sequence: TGTGCCAGCAGCTCCTCCGGGATAGGGGTATACGAGCAGTACTTC. Translating gives CASSSSGIGVYEQYF.

This clonotype occurred a few times. The chain uses TRBV27 and TRBJ2-7; 8 bases align to TRBD1. Germline CDR1 MNHEY, CDR2 SMNVEV (reference sequence). J gave up 5 bases and V 4 bases, and 10 bases lay outside the gene matches. This CDR3 has 15 residues. The CDR3: CASSSPGQGVDEQYF. In DNA, the CDR3 is TGTGCCAGCAGTTCCCCCGGACAGGGTGTGGACGAGCAGTACTTC.

This clonotype was observed at least ten times. The rearrangement links TRBV24-1 to TRBJ2-5; D gene uncertain. The CDR3 covers 12 residues. Trimming removed 3 bases from V and 5 bases from J, with 6 bases in between. The germline V gene has CDR1 KGHDR and CDR2 SFDVKD. The CDR3 bases are TGTGCCACCAGTGATGCGGCGGAGACCCAGTACTTC. The encoded protein is CATSDAAETQYF.

J is TRBJ1-1 and V is TRBV7-3; D is undetermined. The CDR3 runs 13 residues. Germline CDR1 SGHTA, CDR2 FQGTGA. The ends were cut back, 2 bases at V and 6 bases at J, with 10 bases in the middle. The CDR3 DNA sequence: TGTGCCAGCAGCTTATTCTCTTGGTCTGAAGCTTTCTTT. Translating it yields CASSLFSWSEAFF. Drawing the rest from reference TRBV7-3 and TRBJ1-1, the complete variable domain is GAGVSQTPSNKVTEKGKYVELRCDPISGHTALYWYRQSLGQGPEFLIYFQGTGAADDSGLPNDRFFAVRPEGSVSTLKIQRTERGDSAVYLCASSLFSWSEAFFGQGTRLTVV.

This clonotype showed up many times. CDR3: CSVQDGFKTDTQYF. DNA for the CDR3: TGCAGCGTCCAGGACGGATTTAAGACAGATACGCAGTATTTT. This chain uses TRBV29-1 with TRBJ2-3; D unresolved. The CDR3 has 14 amino acids. From germline, CDR1 is SQVTM and CDR2 ANQGSEA. Trimming shortened V by 6 bases and J by 3 bases, and 16 bases separated the two germline ends.

This clonotype was detected only a few times. This rearrangement joins TRBV10-3 to TRBJ2-5; D is possibly TRBD1 or TRBD2 (5 bases each). From germline, CDR1 is ENHRY and CDR2 SYGVKD. The ends were cut back, 0 bases at V and 5 bases at J, with 13 bases in the middle. This CDR3 is 15 amino acids long. CDR3: CAISESISGTETQYF. CDR3 in DNA: TGTGCCATCAGTGAGTCGATATCCGGGACCGAGACCCAGTACTTC.

This chain uses TRBV28 with TRBJ1-5, with D perhaps TRBD1 (5 bases). Trimming stripped 6 bases from V and 6 bases from J, with 15 bases between. This CDR3 comprises 14 residues. Germline lookup yields CDR1 MDHEN and CDR2 SYDVKM. The CDR3 bases are TGTGCCAGCAGAAGTCTCATGGGACCTCAGCCCCAGCATTTT. It specifies CASRSLMGPQPQHF.

At least ten counts were recorded for this clonotype. The chain links TRBV5-6 to TRBJ1-4; 7 bases fit TRBD1. CDR1 is SGHDT, CDR2 YYEEEE, per germline. Trimming took 4 bases from V and 0 from J; bases not matched to a gene: 15. The CDR3 has 19 amino acids. CDR3 sequence (DNA): TGTGCCAGCAGCGCTAGCGACAGGGAGGTGTATGCAACTAATGAAAAACTGTTTTTT. It is translated as CASSASDREVYATNEKLFF.

This clonotype was seen ten or more times. This rearrangement joins TRBV4-3 to TRBJ2-7, with D perhaps matching TRBD2 (6 bases). V was shortened by 0 bases and J by 1 base, with 10 bases between the two germline ends. CDR3 length: 15 residues. The germline gives CDR1 LGHNA, CDR2 YSLEER. The CDR3 sequence is CASSQDSRGSYEQYF. CDR3 bases: TGCGCCAGCAGCCAAGATAGTCGGGGGTCCTACGAGCAGTACTTC.

Comment on this clonotype: A junction boundary mismatches the germline segment, possibly from a read error. The chain has TRBV3-1 and TRBJ1-3, with D unclear. In germline, CDR1 is LGHDT, CDR2 YNNKEL (reference sequence). This CDR3 contains 16 residues. The CDR3 sequence: CASSQMEDYPGDTIYF. CDR3 nucleotide sequence: TGTGCCAGCAGCCAAATGGAGGATTATCCTGGAGACACCATATATTTT.

This clonotype was seen more than once but under ten times. V gene TRBV29-1 combines with J gene TRBJ2-7, with a possible D match to TRBD1 (5 bases). Germline assignment: CDR1 SQVTM and CDR2 ANQGSEA. Between the trimmed V and J ends, which lost 6 bases and 5 bases, there was a span of 20 bases. The CDR3 spans 14 residues. The CDR3: CSVTETAGTDEQYF. The CDR3 DNA sequence: TGCAGCGTAACAGAGACAGCCGGTACGGACGAGCAGTACTTC.

Written as DNA, the CDR3 is TGTGCCAGCTCACCACCGGCGGGGGGCTACGAGGGCTACACCTTC. Translation gives CASSPPAGGYEGYTF. This chain connects TRBV18 to TRBJ1-2, with D possibly being TRBD1 (6 bases). V lost 0 bases and J lost 8, with 16 bases in between. Germline assignment: CDR1 KGHSH and CDR2 LQKENI. The CDR3 is made up of 15 amino acids.

Remarks on this clonotype: Mismatch with germline at one junction end may stem from a read error. This chain joins TRBV7-9 and TRBJ2-2, with 9 bases fitting TRBD2. Germline V lookup: CDR1 SEHNR, CDR2 FQNEAQ (reference sequence). The CDR3 runs to 18 residues. CDR3 coding DNA: TGTGCCAGCAGCTTAAATCCAGCGGGAGGTCCCAACACCGGGGAGCCGTTTTTT. Amino acids: CASSLNPAGGPNTGEPFF. Variable domain in full (rest from reference TRBV7-9 and TRBJ2-2): DTGVSQNPRHKITKRGQNVTFRCDPISEHNRLYWYRQTLGQGPEFLTYFQNEAQLEKSRLLSDRFSAERPKGSFSTLEIQRTEQGDSAMYLCASSLNPAGGPNTGEPFFGEGSRLTVL.

This clonotype was seen more than once but under ten times. The chain links TRBV6-5 to TRBJ1-4; TRBD1 might be the D (6 bases). The germline V and J ends were trimmed by 2 bases and 8 bases, with 12 bases remaining between them. Germline assignment: CDR1 MNHEY and CDR2 SVGAGI. The CDR3 totals 14 residues. CDR3 protein: CASSYRGLREKLFF. DNA for the CDR3: TGTGCCAGCAGTTACCGGGGGCTGCGAGAAAAACTGTTTTTT.